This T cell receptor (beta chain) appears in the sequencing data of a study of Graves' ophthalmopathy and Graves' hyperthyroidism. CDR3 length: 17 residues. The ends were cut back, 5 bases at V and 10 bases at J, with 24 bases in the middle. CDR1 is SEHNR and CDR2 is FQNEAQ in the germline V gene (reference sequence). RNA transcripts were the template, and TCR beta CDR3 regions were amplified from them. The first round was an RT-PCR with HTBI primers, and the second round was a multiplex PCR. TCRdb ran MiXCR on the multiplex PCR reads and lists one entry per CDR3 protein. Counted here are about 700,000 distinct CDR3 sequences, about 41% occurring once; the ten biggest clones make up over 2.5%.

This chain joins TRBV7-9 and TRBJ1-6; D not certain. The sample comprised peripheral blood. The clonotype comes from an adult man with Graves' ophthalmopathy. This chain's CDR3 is CASSRGQPGAGGSPLHF. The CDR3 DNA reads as TGTGCCAGCAGCCGAGGCCAGCCCGGTGCGGGCGGATCACCCCTCCACTTT.